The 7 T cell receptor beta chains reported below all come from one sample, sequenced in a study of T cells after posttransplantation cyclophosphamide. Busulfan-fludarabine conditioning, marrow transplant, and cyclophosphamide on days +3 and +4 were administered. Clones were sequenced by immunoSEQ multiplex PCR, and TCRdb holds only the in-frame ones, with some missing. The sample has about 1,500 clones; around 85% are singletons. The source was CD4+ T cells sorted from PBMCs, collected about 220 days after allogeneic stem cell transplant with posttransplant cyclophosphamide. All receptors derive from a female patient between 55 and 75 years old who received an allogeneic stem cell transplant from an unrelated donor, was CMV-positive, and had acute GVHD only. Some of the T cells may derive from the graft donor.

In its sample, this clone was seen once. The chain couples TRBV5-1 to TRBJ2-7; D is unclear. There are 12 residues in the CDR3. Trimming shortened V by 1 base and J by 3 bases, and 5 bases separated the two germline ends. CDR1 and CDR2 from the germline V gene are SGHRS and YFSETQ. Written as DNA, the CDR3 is TGCGCCAGCAGCTTGCCAGGCTACGAGCAGTACTTC. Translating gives CASSLPGYEQYF.

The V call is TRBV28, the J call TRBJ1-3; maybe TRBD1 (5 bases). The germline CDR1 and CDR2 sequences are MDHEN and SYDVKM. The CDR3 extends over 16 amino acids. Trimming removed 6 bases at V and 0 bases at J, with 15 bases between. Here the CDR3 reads CASSTGRSLSGNTIYF. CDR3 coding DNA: TGTGCCAGCAGCACAGGACGGAGCCTCTCTGGAAACACCATATATTTT.

This CDR3 reads CASSPPGGSSDEQFF. The DNA of the CDR3 is TGTGCCAGCAGCCCACCGGGGGGTAGCTCGGATGAGCAGTTCTTC. This chain uses TRBV7-9 with TRBJ2-1; 7 nucleotides match TRBD2. CDR3 length: 15 amino acids. The germline V gene encodes CDR1 SEHNR and CDR2 FQNEAQ (reference sequence). Trimming removed 5 bases from V and 8 bases from J; junction bases left unmatched: 12.

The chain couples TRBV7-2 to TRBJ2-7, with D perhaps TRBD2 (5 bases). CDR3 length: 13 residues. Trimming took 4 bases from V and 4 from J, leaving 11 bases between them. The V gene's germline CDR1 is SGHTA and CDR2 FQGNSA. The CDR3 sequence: CASSYGGRYEQYF. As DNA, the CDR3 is TGTGCCAGCAGCTATGGAGGCCGGTACGAGCAGTACTTC.

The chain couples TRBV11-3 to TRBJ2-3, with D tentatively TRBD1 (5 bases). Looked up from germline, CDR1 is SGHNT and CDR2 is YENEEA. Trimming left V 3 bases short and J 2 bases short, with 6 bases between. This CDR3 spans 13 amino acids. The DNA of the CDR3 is TGTGCCAGCAGCTTGGGGCCCACAGATACGCAGTATTTT. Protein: CASSLGPTDTQYF.

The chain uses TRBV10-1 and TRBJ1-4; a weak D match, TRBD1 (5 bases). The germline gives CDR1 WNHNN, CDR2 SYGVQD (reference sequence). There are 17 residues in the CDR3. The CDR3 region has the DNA TGCGCTAACACAAAAAAAAGAGAGACAGCGAGTAATGAAAAACTGTTTTTT. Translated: CANTKKRETASNEKLFF.

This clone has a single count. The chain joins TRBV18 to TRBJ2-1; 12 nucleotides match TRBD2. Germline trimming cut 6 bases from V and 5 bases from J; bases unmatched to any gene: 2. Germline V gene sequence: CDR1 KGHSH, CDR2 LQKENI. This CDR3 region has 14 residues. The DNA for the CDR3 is TGTGCCAGCTCTCGGACTAGCGGGGACAATGAGCAGTTCTTC. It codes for CASSRTSGDNEQFF.